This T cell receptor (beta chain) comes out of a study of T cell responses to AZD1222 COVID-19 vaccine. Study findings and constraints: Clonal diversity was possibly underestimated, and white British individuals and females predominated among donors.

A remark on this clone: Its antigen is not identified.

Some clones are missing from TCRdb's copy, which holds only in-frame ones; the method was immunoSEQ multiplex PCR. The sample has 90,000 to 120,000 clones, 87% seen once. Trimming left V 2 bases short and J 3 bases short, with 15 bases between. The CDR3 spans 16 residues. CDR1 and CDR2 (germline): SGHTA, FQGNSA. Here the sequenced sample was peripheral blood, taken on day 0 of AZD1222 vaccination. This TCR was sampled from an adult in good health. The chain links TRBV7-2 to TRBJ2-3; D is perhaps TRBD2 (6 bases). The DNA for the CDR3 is TGTGCCAGCAGCTTAACAGGTTTGGGACTTACAGATACGCAGTATTTT. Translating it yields CASSLTGLGLTDTQYF.